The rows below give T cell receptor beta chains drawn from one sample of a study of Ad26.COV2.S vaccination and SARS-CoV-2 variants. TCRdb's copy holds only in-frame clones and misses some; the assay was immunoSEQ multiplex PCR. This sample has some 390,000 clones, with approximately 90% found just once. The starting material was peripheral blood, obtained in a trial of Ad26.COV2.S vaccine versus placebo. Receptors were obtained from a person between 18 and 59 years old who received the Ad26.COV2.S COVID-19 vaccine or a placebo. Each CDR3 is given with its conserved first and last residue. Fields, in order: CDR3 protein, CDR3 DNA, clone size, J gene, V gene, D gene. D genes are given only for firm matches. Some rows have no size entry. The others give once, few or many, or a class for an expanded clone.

CDR3: CASSLFTGHGNTIYF
DNA: TGTGCCAGCAGCCTATTCACAGGGCATGGAAACACCATATATTTT
size: -
J: TRBJ1-3
V: TRBV3-1/TRBV3-2
D: -

CDR3: CASSLMGQGSYGYTF
DNA: TGTGCCAGCAGCTTAATGGGACAGGGGAGTTATGGCTACACCTTC
size: -
J: TRBJ1-2
V: TRBV7-2
D: TRBD1

CDR3: CASSQERARGPSGYTF
DNA: TGTGCCAGCAGCCAAGAGAGGGCCAGGGGACCTTCTGGCTACACCTTC
size: once
J: TRBJ1-2
V: TRBV3-1/TRBV3-2
D: -

CDR3: CASSFRSGGPTDTQYF
DNA: TGTGCCAGCAGTTTCCGTAGCGGGGGGCCCACAGATACGCAGTATTTT
size: -
J: TRBJ2-3
V: TRBV27
D: TRBD2

CDR3: CASSLGTSYEQYF
DNA: TGTGCCAGCAGCTTAGGGACGTCCTACGAGCAGTACTTC
size: -
J: TRBJ2-7
V: TRBV11-2
D: -

CDR3: CASSTSQRAASPLHF
DNA: TGTGCCAGCAGCACCAGCCAAAGGGCCGCTTCACCCCTCCACTTT
size: -
J: TRBJ1-6
V: TRBV6-5
D: -

CDR3: CASSLRTFNYGYTF
DNA: TGTGCCAGTAGTCTCCGGACTTTTAACTATGGCTACACCTTC
size: -
J: TRBJ1-2
V: TRBV19
D: -

CDR3: CASSWTSGGPNYNEQFF
DNA: TGTGCCAGCAGCTGGACTAGCGGGGGCCCGAACTACAATGAGCAGTTCTTC
size: -
J: TRBJ2-1
V: TRBV7-9
D: TRBD2

CDR3: CASSVVQGAEAFF
DNA: TGTGCCAGCAGCGTAGTTCAGGGGGCTGAAGCTTTCTTT
size: -
J: TRBJ1-1
V: TRBV9
D: TRBD1

CDR3: CASSLGFRETGSYEQYF
DNA: TGTGCCAGCAGTTTAGGTTTTAGGGAGACAGGGTCCTACGAGCAGTACTTC
size: once
J: TRBJ2-7
V: TRBV27
D: TRBD1

CDR3: CASHTGGNEQFF
DNA: TGTGCCAGCCACACTGGCGGCAATGAGCAGTTCTTC
size: -
J: TRBJ2-1
V: TRBV6-5
D: -

CDR3: CASRQGGGGIQPQHF
DNA: TGTGCCAGCCGCCAAGGCGGGGGGGGGATTCAGCCCCAGCATTTT
size: -
J: TRBJ1-5
V: TRBV4-2
D: -

CDR3: CASSLAGGGEKLFF
DNA: TGTGCCAGCAGCTTGGCTGGGGGGGGCGAAAAACTGTTTTTT
size: -
J: TRBJ1-4
V: TRBV5-4
D: -

CDR3: CASSLGQGNTGELFF
DNA: TGTGCCAGCAGCTTAGGACAGGGGAACACCGGGGAGCTGTTTTTT
size: -
J: TRBJ2-2
V: TRBV7-9
D: TRBD1

CDR3: CASSPGWGHRSSYEQYF
DNA: TGCGCCAGCAGCCCTGGTTGGGGACACCGTAGCTCCTACGAGCAGTACTTC
size: -
J: TRBJ2-7
V: TRBV4-3
D: -

CDR3: CASRGRQGFLGETQYF
DNA: TGTGCCAGCAGGGGACGACAGGGGTTTCTGGGAGAGACCCAGTACTTC
size: -
J: TRBJ2-5
V: TRBV27
D: TRBD1